The rows below give T cell receptor beta chains drawn from one sample of a study. A single record per CDR3 protein comes from TCRdb applying MiXCR to the 5' RACE reads. In the table there are tens of thousands of distinct CDR3 sequences, approximately 24% of which are singletons. The sequenced material came from naive CD4+ T cells sorted from a lymph node. Every receptor here comes from a female donor with breast cancer. Both conserved end residues are part of each CDR3. The D gene is left open where the match is weak. Some rows mark clone size as missing; the rest say once, few, many or name a class of expanded clone.

D	V	size	J	DNA	CDR3
-	TRBV30	few	TRBJ2-1	TGTGCCTGGAGTCCCTCCTACAATGAGCAGTTCTTC	CAWSPSYNEQFF
TRBD2	TRBV20-1	-	TRBJ2-1	TGCGGTGCTAGAGATGTGCTAGCGGGGTACAATGAGCAGTTCTTC	CGARDVLAGYNEQFF
-	TRBV13	-	TRBJ2-7	TGTGCCAGCAGCGTGGGGGTCCACTACGAGCAGTACTTC	CASSVGVHYEQYF
-	TRBV28	-	TRBJ2-1	TGTGCCAGCACCCCCGGGGGCGGGGCGGGGAATGAGCAGTTCTTC	CASTPGGGAGNEQFF
TRBD2	TRBV4-1	-	TRBJ2-3	TGCGCCAGCAGCCTCCTGACTAGCGGGAGATTCCCAGATACGCAGTATTTT	CASSLLTSGRFPDTQYF
TRBD2	TRBV7-9	-	TRBJ2-7	TGTGCCAGCAGGTCAGCGGGAGCCTCCGAGCAGTACTTC	CASRSAGASEQYF
TRBD2	TRBV20-1	few	TRBJ2-5	TGCAGTGCTAGAGACTCTAGCGGGGGCTCGGAGACCCAGTACTTC	CSARDSSGGSETQYF
-	TRBV15	few	TRBJ2-6	TGTGCCACCAGCAGAGTTCCAGGAAACCCCCACTCTGGGGCCGACGTCCTGACTTTC	CATSRVPGNPHSGADVLTF
-	TRBV15	-	TRBJ2-5	TGTGCCACCAGCACTCGGACAGAACAAGAGACCCAGTACTTC	CATSTRTEQETQYF
TRBD1	TRBV7-9	-	TRBJ1-2	TGTGCCATCACCGGGATCAAGGGACAGGCCTTAGCCAACTATGGCTACACCTTC	CAITGIKGQALANYGYTF
-	TRBV20-1	many	TRBJ2-3	TGCAGTGCCCAAGAAAGGGACCCAGGGGTCACAGATACGCAGTATTTT	CSAQERDPGVTDTQYF
-	TRBV4-2	-	TRBJ2-1	TGTGCCAGCAGCCCCATAGCGAACAATGAGCAGTTCTTC	CASSPIANNEQFF
-	TRBV6-1	few	TRBJ2-3	TGTGCCAGCAGTTTAGCGGAGGGCACAGATACGCAGTATTTT	CASSLAEGTDTQYF
-	TRBV6-4	-	TRBJ2-1	TGTGCCAGCAGTAAAGAGGGAGAGGGGAATGAGCAGTTCTTC	CASSKEGEGNEQFF
TRBD2	TRBV27	medium-sized	TRBJ2-4	TGTGCCAGCAGCCCCGGACTAGCGGGGGTCCGGGGAGCCAAAAACATTCAGTACTTC	CASSPGLAGVRGAKNIQYF
-	TRBV20-1	many	TRBJ2-2	TGCAGTGCTCCGCGACTAGGACACCCGAAAAATACCGGGGAGCTGTTTTTT	CSAPRLGHPKNTGELFF
-	TRBV5-1	many	TRBJ1-1	TGCGCCAGCAGCTTGGTATTAACCGGGAACACTGAAGCTTTCTTT	CASSLVLTGNTEAFF
-	TRBV20-1	many	TRBJ2-2	TGCAGTGCTAGAGATGGGGGGTCCGAGGGCGAACCCGGGGAGCTGTTTTTT	CSARDGGSEGEPGELFF
TRBD1	TRBV27	few	TRBJ2-7	TGTGCCAGCAGGAGGGACAGGGGATTGACCTACGAGCAGTACTTC	CASRRDRGLTYEQYF
TRBD2	TRBV6-2/TRBV6-3	-	TRBJ2-3	TGTGCCGGCAGTAACATAGCGGGGAACACAGATACGCAGTATTTT	CAGSNIAGNTDTQYF
TRBD1	TRBV12-3/TRBV12-4	-	TRBJ2-7	TGTGCCAGCAGTAGATCTGCTGTATGGGACAGGGGGTTGTACGAGCAGTACTTC	CASSRSAVWDRGLYEQYF
-	TRBV7-8	-	TRBJ1-6	TGTGCCAGCAGCTTAGATCTGGGGGCACCCCTCCACTTT	CASSLDLGAPLHF